The entry below describes one T cell receptor (beta chain). 13 Jbeta primers and 60 Vbeta primers were used for the PCR. Repertoires were generated with immunoSEQ multiplex PCR, while TCRdb's copy carries only in-frame clones and drops some. The data show under 200,000 clones, about 80% seen once. The data derive from a study of cytomegalovirus exposure and HLA in healthy donors. The CDR3 length is 16 residues. V shed 3 bases and J shed 1 base, with 10 bases lying between them. The germline CDR1 and CDR2 sequences are MNHEY and SMNVEV (reference sequence). This TCR was sampled from a man aged 25 to 45 in good health and CMV-seronegative. The sequencing input was PBMCs. The V call is TRBV27, the J call TRBJ2-6; D ambiguous. The CDR3 sequence is CASSFTQSSGANVLTF. CDR3 sequence (DNA): TGTGCCAGCAGTTTTACACAGTCTTCTGGGGCCAACGTCCTGACTTTC.